This TCR beta chain was found in a study of regulatory T cells in long-lasting Graves disease. Study-wide context: Patients met the persistent Graves' disease definition after over 5 years of antithyroid drugs with positive TSH receptor antibodies. Regarding the study as a whole: Relative to newly diagnosed Graves' patients, persistent ones had lower TCR diversity. Sample size was small, which may have lowered accuracy.

Time point in this sample: persistent/refractory GD, antithyroid drugs over 5 years with positive TRAb. PBMCs were the source of the RNA used for TCR sequencing. The guidelines of the American Thyroid Association were the basis for diagnosing Graves' disease. Trimming took off 3 bases at V and 2 bases at J, with 11 bases between the two ends. This CDR3 contains 14 residues. Germline V gene data show CDR1 as MDHEN and CDR2 as SYDVKM. The TCR beta library used iRepertoire HTBI primers with Arm-PCR amplification of CDR3. TCRdb reprocessed the multiplex PCR reads via MiXCR and lists one record per CDR3 protein. The table shows about half a million distinct CDR3 sequences, with 20% to 25% occurring only once. This clonotype has more than one count but fewer than ten. No antigen is known for it.

The chain carries TRBV28 and TRBJ2-7; TRBD1 is a possible D gene (5 bases). The specimen was peripheral blood mononuclear cells (PBMCs), collected when the disease was refractory, from a patient treated with antithyroid drugs. The TCR was taken from a female donor with Graves disease. The CDR3 sequence is CASSFGAPPYEQYF. CDR3 in DNA: TGTGCCAGCAGTTTTGGGGCTCCTCCCTACGAGCAGTACTTC. The variable domain in full, with the rest retrieved from reference TRBV28 and TRBJ2-7, is DVKVTQSSRYLVKRTGEKVFLECVQDMDHENMFWYRQDPGLGLRLIYFSYDVKMKEKGDIPEGYSVSREKKERFSLILESASTNQTSMYLCASSFGAPPYEQYFGPGTRLTVT.